The T cell receptor (beta chain) under discussion was sequenced for a study of T-cell reconstitution after alpha-beta-depleted transplantation in children. Study-level findings and limits: Expanded graft clones, several hundred of them, were reportedly the source of alpha-beta T cells about two months after transplant. From newly produced T cells came most of the T-cell counts and diversity one year after transplant.

This clonotype was picked up many times. The antigen is not known. Germline loops: CDR1 SQVTM, CDR2 ANQGSEA. The length of the CDR3 is 13 residues. The trim removed 4 bases at V and 4 bases at J, leaving 1 base unmatched. Preparation of the TCRbeta library involved a method that used unique molecular identifiers. TCRdb re-called the PCR reads through MiXCR, storing one row per CDR3 protein. The sample holds roughly 670,000 distinct CDR3 sequences, 13% seen once. Sequenced here: PBMCs, sampled before TCRalphabeta/CD19-depleted stem cell transplant. The origin of this receptor is a girl aged 2 to 10 with congenital amegakaryocytic thrombocytopenia, due to receive a stem cell transplant. The rearrangement links TRBV29-1 to TRBJ1-1, with 12 nucleotides matching TRBD1. This CDR3 is CSVGDRGPTEAFF. The CDR3, as DNA: TGCAGCGTTGGGGACAGGGGGCCCACTGAAGCTTTCTTT.